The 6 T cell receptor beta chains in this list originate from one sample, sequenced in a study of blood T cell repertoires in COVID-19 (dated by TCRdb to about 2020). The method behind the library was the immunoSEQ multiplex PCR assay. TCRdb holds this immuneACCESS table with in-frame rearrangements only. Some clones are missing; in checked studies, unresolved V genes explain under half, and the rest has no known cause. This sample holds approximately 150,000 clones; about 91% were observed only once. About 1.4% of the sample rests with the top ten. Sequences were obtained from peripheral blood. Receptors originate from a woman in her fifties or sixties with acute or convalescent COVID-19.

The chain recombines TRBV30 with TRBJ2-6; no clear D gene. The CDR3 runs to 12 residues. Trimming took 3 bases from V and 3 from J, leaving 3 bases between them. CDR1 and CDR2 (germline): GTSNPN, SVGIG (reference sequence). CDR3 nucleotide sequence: TGTGCCTGGAGCAGTGGGGCCAACGTCCTGACTTTC. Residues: CAWSSGANVLTF. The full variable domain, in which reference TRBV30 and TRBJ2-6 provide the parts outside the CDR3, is SQTIHQWPATLVQPVGSPLSLECTVEGTSNPNLYWYRQAAGRGLQLLFYSVGIGQISSEVPQNLSASRPQDRQFILSSKKLLLSDSGFYLCAWSSGANVLTFGAGSRLTVL.

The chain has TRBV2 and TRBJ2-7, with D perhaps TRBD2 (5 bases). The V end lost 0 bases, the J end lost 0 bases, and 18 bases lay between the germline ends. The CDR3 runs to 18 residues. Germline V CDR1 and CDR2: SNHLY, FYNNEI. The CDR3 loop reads CASSEAARLLRSSYEQYF. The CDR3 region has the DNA TGTGCCAGCAGTGAAGCCGCAAGACTACTTAGGAGCTCCTACGAGCAGTACTTC.

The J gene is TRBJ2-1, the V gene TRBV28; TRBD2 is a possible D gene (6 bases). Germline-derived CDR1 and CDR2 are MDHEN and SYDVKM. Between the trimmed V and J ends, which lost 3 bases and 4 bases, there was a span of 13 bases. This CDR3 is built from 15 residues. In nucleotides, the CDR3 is TGTGCCAGCAGTTTCCACGGGAGCCCTTACAATGAGCAGTTCTTC. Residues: CASSFHGSPYNEQFF.

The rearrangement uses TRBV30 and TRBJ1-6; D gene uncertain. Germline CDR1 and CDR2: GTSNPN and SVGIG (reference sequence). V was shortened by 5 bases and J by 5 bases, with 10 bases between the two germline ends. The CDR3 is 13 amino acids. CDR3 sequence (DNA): TGTGCCTGGGGGAGAGAGGATAATTCACCCCTCCACTTT. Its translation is CAWGREDNSPLHF.

For the CDR3, the DNA is TGTGCCAGCAGCCAAGAGATACAGCGGGGGGGCCAGGGGCAGTATTTT. This codes for CASSQEIQRGGQGQYF. This chain joins TRBV3-1 (or the pseudogene TRBV3-2) and TRBJ2-3; 10 positions match TRBD2. Germline V gene lookup returns CDR1 LGHDT and CDR2 YNNKEL (reference sequence). The CDR3 is made up of 16 amino acids. J was trimmed by 11 bases and V by 0 bases; bases with no gene match: 11.

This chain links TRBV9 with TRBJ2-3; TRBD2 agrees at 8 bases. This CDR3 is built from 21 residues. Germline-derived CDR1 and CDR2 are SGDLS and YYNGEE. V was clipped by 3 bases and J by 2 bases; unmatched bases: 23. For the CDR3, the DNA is TGTGCCAGCAGCGCCCCCAAGGTCCGGGGGGGCCGAGTTAGCCTCACAGATACGCAGTATTTT. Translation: CASSAPKVRGGRVSLTDTQYF.